This T cell receptor (beta chain) was captured in a study of vaccination and CD4 T cells after COVID-19. Study details: Culture controls were given either a CEFX pool, an HIV-1 Nef pool, or no peptide.

This clonotype was recorded a few times. Its specificity is not known. Per germline, CDR1 DFQATT and CDR2 SNEGSKA (reference sequence). With 1 base removed from V and 7 bases from J, the gap between germline ends came to 10 bases. The CDR3 extends over 12 amino acids. The study sequenced cultured CD4+ T cell DNA using the Oncomine TCR Beta short-read assay. Someone extracted genomic DNA from cultured CD4+ T cells. TCRdb re-derived calls from the PCR reads in MiXCR, one entry per CDR3 protein. The repertoire holds more than 20,000 distinct CDR3 sequences, with around a third as singletons. Specified time point: late sampling 161 to 241 days after vaccination in a few convalescent patients. The treatment denotes: approximately nine-day PBMC culture with coronavirus spike peptide pools or control peptides (ViraFEST assay).

The TCR comes from a human donor who had recovered from COVID-19. The sequencing used CD4+ T cells from blood, cultured in vitro, collected about 7 months after SARS-CoV-2 vaccination. The chain is built from TRBV20-1 and TRBJ1-2; a weak D match, TRBD1 (6 bases). The CDR3 region has the DNA TGCAGTGCTAGAGGAGGGGGGCGTGGCTACACCTTC. It yields the protein CSARGGGRGYTF.